The clone carrying this TCR beta chain was observed a handful of times. Its antigen is still unknown. This PCR relied on a set of 60 Vbeta primers and 13 Jbeta primers. Measured with immunoSEQ multiplex PCR; TCRdb has only the in-frame clones, and not every one. The repertoire includes over 100,000 clones, 8.5% to 10% of them detected once, and under 7% sits in the top ten. The sample belongs to a study of cytomegalovirus exposure and HLA in healthy donors. V was clipped by 7 bases and J by 0 bases, with 9 bases between them. The CDR3 length is 14 residues. Germline V gives CDR1 MNHNS, CDR2 SASEGT. Regarding the study as a whole: Reports showed the classifier diagnosing cytomegalovirus status with high specificity and sensitivity.

The sequence came from a man between 40 and 49 years old in good health and CMV-seronegative. This rearrangement joins TRBV6-1 to TRBJ2-2, with D uncertain. Sequenced: PBMCs. CDR3 DNA sequence: TGTGCCAGCACGGCGGTATCGAACACCGGGGAGCTGTTTTTT. Protein product: CASTAVSNTGELFF.